Here is one T cell receptor beta chain with its context. PCR used 60 Vbeta primers and 13 Jbeta primers. TCRdb keeps only in-frame clones here, not all; method: immunoSEQ multiplex PCR. The repertoire holds 90,000 to 150,000 clones, with more than 75% as singletons. These data belong to a study of cytomegalovirus exposure and HLA in healthy donors. The CDR3 is made up of 14 amino acids. The ends lost 6 bases at V and 0 bases at J; junction bases unmatched: 5. The germline CDR1 and CDR2 sequences are MDHEN and SYDVKM. Sequences were obtained from PBMCs. This clonotype was sampled from a middle-aged woman in good health and CMV-seropositive. The chain carries TRBV28 and TRBJ2-7; 7 positions agree with TRBD1. CDR3 sequence: CASRPTGRSYEQYF. In DNA, the CDR3 is TGTGCCAGCAGGCCGACAGGGCGCTCCTACGAGCAGTACTTC.